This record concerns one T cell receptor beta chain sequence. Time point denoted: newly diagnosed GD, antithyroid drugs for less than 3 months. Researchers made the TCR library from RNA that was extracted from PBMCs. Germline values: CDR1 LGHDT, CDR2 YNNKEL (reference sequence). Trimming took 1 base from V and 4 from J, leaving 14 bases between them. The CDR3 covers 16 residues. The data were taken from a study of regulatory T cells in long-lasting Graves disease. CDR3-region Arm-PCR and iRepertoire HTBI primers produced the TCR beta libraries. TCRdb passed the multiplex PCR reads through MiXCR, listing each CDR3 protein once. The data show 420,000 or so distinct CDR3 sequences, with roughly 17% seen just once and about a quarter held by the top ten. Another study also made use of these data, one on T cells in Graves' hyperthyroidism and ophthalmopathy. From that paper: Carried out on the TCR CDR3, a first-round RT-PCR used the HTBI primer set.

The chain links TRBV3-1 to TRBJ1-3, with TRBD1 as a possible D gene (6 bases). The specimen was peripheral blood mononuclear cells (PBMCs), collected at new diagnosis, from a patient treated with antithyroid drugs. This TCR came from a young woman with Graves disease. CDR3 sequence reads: CASSQALTGTGNTIYF. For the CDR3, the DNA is TGTGCCAGCAGCCAAGCTTTAACAGGGACCGGAAACACCATATATTTT. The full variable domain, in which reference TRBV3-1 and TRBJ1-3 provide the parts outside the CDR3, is DTAVSQTPKYLVTQMGNDKSIKCEQNLGHDTMYWYKQDSKKFLKIMFSYNNKELIINETVPNRFSPKSPDKAHLNLHINSLELGDSAVYFCASSQALTGTGNTIYFGEGSWLTVV.